The 25 T cell receptor beta chains presented below share a single source sample, sequenced in a study of CD8 T cells in ankylosing spondylitis. MiXCR was run by TCRdb on the 5' RACE reads, yielding one entry per CDR3 protein. This sample has 85,000 to 100,000 distinct CDR3 sequences; about 8.8% occur once, and the top ten carry just over 5%. The sample comprised blood, either unsorted or a sorted T cell fraction (not recorded which). These receptors all come from a male donor with ankylosing spondylitis or in good health (not recorded which).

The sample holds many counts of this clonotype. This rearrangement joins TRBV5-5 to TRBJ2-1, with 8 bases aligning to TRBD2. Germline V CDR1 and CDR2: SGHKS, YYEKEE (reference sequence). Trimming cost V 4 bases and J 5 bases; bases outside gene matches: 8. The CDR3 sequence is 15 residues long. This CDR3 is CASSVLSGRNNEQFF. CDR3 in DNA: TGTGCCAGCAGCGTGCTGAGCGGGAGAAACAATGAGCAGTTCTTC.

This clonotype was seen more than once but under ten times. This chain connects TRBV7-9 to TRBJ2-3; unclear D gene. The germline gives CDR1 SEHNR, CDR2 FQNEAQ (reference sequence). The CDR3 covers 15 residues. Trimming took 4 bases from V and 2 from J, leaving 13 bases between them. CDR3 residues: CASSYDDEITDTQYF. The CDR3 region has the DNA TGTGCCAGCAGCTATGATGATGAAATCACAGATACGCAGTATTTT.

This clonotype appeared many times. The chain has TRBV11-3 and TRBJ1-5, with D maybe TRBD1 (5 bases). CDR3 size: 15 residues. Germline values: CDR1 SGHNT, CDR2 YENEEA. Deletions cut 2 bases from V and 5 bases from J, with 13 bases between. The CDR3 spells CASSLRQGSDQPQHF. The CDR3 DNA is TGTGCCAGCAGCTTAAGGCAGGGCTCGGATCAGCCCCAGCATTTT.

The table lists this clonotype with many counts. The chain couples TRBV11-2 to TRBJ2-7, with no clear D. The V gene's germline CDR1 is SGHAT and CDR2 FQNNGV. The CDR3 is 13 amino acids. Trimming took 2 bases from V and 7 from J, leaving 12 bases between them. The CDR3 nucleotides read TGTGCCAGCAGCTTATTCGGACGGTGGGAGCAGTACTTC. Protein sequence: CASSLFGRWEQYF. The entire variable domain, with the rest obtained from reference TRBV11-2 and TRBJ2-7, is as follows: EAGVAQSPRYKIIEKRQSVAFWCNPISGHATLYWYQQILGQGPKLLIQFQNNGVVDDSQLPKDRFSAERLKGVDSTLKIQPAKLEDSAVYLCASSLFGRWEQYFGPGTRLTVT.

This clonotype showed up many times. The chain recombines TRBV5-1 with TRBJ2-3, with D possibly being TRBD2 (7 bases). There are 14 residues in the CDR3. The V and J ends lost 6 bases and 2 bases respectively, with 13 bases between them. Germline lookup yields CDR1 SGHRS and CDR2 YFSETQ. The CDR3 coding sequence is TGCGCCAGCAAGAGCGGGACAAACACAGATACGCAGTATTTT. Translating it yields CASKSGTNTDTQYF.

This clonotype was counted ten times or more. The V call is TRBV9, the J call TRBJ2-1, with a weak D call TRBD1 (5 bases). The V end lost 3 bases, the J end lost 2 bases, and 15 bases lay between the germline ends. The CDR3 is 16 residues long. The germline V gene has CDR1 SGDLS and CDR2 YYNGEE. For the CDR3, the DNA is TGTGCCAGCAGCGGACAGTCTAGAGGAGCCTACAATGAGCAGTTCTTC. Residues: CASSGQSRGAYNEQFF.

This clonotype was seen many times. J is TRBJ2-7 and V is TRBV6-2 or TRBV6-3; tentative D call: TRBD1 (5 bases). The CDR3 has 20 residues. Germline V gene sequence: CDR1 MNHEY, CDR2 SVGEGT. V gave up 2 bases and J gave up 2 bases, with 28 bases separating them. Here the CDR3 reads CASSYEAVQGKYVQPYEQYF. As DNA, the CDR3 is TGTGCCAGCAGTTACGAGGCGGTCCAGGGCAAGTATGTCCAACCCTACGAGCAGTACTTC.

This clonotype has ten or more counts. V is TRBV19 and J is TRBJ2-1, with D perhaps matching TRBD2 (5 bases). CDR1 is LNHDA and CDR2 is SQIVND in the germline V gene (reference sequence). CDR3 length equals 12 residues. Trimming pared 2 bases from V and 7 bases from J, leaving 6 bases between. The CDR3 DNA follows: TGTGCCAGTAGTATACGCGGGAATGAGCAGTTCTTC. This encodes CASSIRGNEQFF.

In its sample, this clonotype was seen many times. The J gene is TRBJ2-1, the V gene TRBV12-3 or TRBV12-4; 10 bases are a match to TRBD2. The length of the CDR3 is 14 residues. With 6 bases clipped from V and 12 bases from J, the junction kept 11 bases outside the gene matches. CDR3 region: CASRSSGGGLGQFF. In DNA form, the CDR3 reads TGTGCCAGCAGATCAAGCGGGGGGGGGCTGGGGCAGTTCTTC.

In its sample, this clonotype was seen many times. V gene TRBV7-3 combines with J gene TRBJ2-1; 7 bases map to TRBD1. The CDR3 length is 15 residues. With V trimmed by 2 bases and J by 3 bases, 4 bases remained unmatched. Germline CDR1 and CDR2: SGHTA and FQGTGA. As DNA, the CDR3 is TGTGCCAGCAGCTTACTAGGGGGCCTCTACAATGAGCAGTTCTTC. It codes for CASSLLGGLYNEQFF.

This clonotype has ten or more counts. This chain joins TRBV6-1 and TRBJ1-5; 7 nucleotides line up with TRBD1. Germline values: CDR1 MNHNS, CDR2 SASEGT. Trimming cost V 5 bases and J 4 bases; bases outside gene matches: 5. This CDR3 is built from 14 residues. In DNA, the CDR3 is TGTGCCAGCAGTCCCGGGACAGCAAATCAGCCCCAGCATTTT. Its protein product is CASSPGTANQPQHF.

There are many counts of this clonotype. The genes are TRBV6-1 and TRBJ2-7; weak D call: TRBD2 (6 bases). The CDR3 is 18 amino acids. Germline CDR1 MNHNS, CDR2 SASEGT. Trimming removed 3 bases from V and 2 bases from J, with 23 bases in between. CDR3 amino acids: CASSDVWAGSGFPYEQYF. In DNA form, the CDR3 reads TGTGCCAGCAGTGATGTGTGGGCGGGAAGCGGCTTCCCCTACGAGCAGTACTTC.

This clonotype appeared many times. The V gene is TRBV29-1, the J gene TRBJ2-1; D may match TRBD1 or TRBD2 (5 bases each). Deletions cut 7 bases from V and 0 bases from J, with 22 bases between. Germline assignment: CDR1 SQVTM and CDR2 ANQGSEA. The length of the CDR3 is 17 residues. In DNA, the CDR3 is TGCAGCGCCTCGGACGGGGCCGGAGTGGGCTCCTACAATGAGCAGTTCTTC. This encodes CSASDGAGVGSYNEQFF.

This clonotype showed up many times. The chain recombines TRBV20-1 with TRBJ1-5, with D unresolved. The V end lost 0 bases, the J end lost 0 bases, and 9 bases lay between the germline ends. The CDR3 consists of 15 residues. Germline CDR1 and CDR2: DFQATT and SNEGSKA (reference sequence). Here the CDR3 reads CSARDLGSSNQPQHF. The CDR3 DNA is TGCAGTGCTAGAGATCTGGGATCTAGCAATCAGCCCCAGCATTTT.

This clonotype appeared many times. This chain links TRBV9 with TRBJ1-2; tentative D call: TRBD1 (5 bases). The CDR3 runs 15 residues. Germline CDR1 SGDLS, CDR2 YYNGEE. V lost 0 bases, J lost 1 base, and 10 bases lay in between. Here the CDR3 DNA reads TGTGCCAGCAGCGTAGCTGCAGGGAATAACTATGGCTACACCTTC. Encoded protein: CASSVAAGNNYGYTF.

This clonotype has a count of ten or more. The rearrangement uses TRBV6-4 and TRBJ2-3, with D perhaps assigned TRBD1 or TRBD2 (5 bases each). Trimming removed 6 bases from V and 2 bases from J, with 12 bases in between. The CDR3 has 14 amino acids. The V gene's germline CDR1 is MRHNA and CDR2 SNTAGT. For the CDR3, the DNA is TGTGCCAGCAGAAGAAGGGACCCCACAGATACGCAGTATTTT. It specifies CASRRRDPTDTQYF.

Regarding this clonotype: Germline is not matched at one junction end, which may reflect a read error. The gene calls are TRBV7-8 and TRBJ2-7; TRBD2 is a possible D gene (5 bases). Germline V gene sequence: CDR1 SGHVS, CDR2 FQNEAQ. The CDR3 loop spans 18 amino acids. CDR3 in amino acids: CTSSLATLGQLVSYEQYF. The CDR3 bases are TGTACCAGCAGCTTAGCGACTTTAGGGCAGTTGGTCTCCTACGAGCAGTACTTC. The variable domain in full, completed from reference TRBV7-8 and TRBJ2-7, reads GAGVSQSPRYKVAKRGQDVALRCDPISGHVSLFWYQQALGQGPEFLTYFQNEAQLDKSGLPSDRFFAERPEGSVSTLKIQRTQQEDSAVYLCTSSLATLGQLVSYEQYFGPGTRLTVT.

Ten or more counts support this clonotype. The CDR3 loop is CASRLGTVYEQYF. CDR3 coding DNA: TGCGCCAGCAGGCTCGGCACAGTCTACGAGCAGTACTTC. The rearrangement links TRBV5-1 to TRBJ2-7; D is ambiguous. CDR1 and CDR2 from the germline V gene are SGHRS and YFSETQ. The CDR3 is 13 residues long. Trimming pared 5 bases from V and 3 bases from J, leaving 12 bases between.

This clonotype was detected ten times or more. This chain connects TRBV27 to TRBJ2-1; D tentatively fits TRBD1 or TRBD2 (6 bases each). CDR1 and CDR2 from the germline V gene are MNHEY and SMNVEV (reference sequence). The V end was cut by 6 bases, the J end by 8 bases, with 23 bases between. This CDR3 is built from 16 residues. CDR3 in amino acids: CASSSYGGQTSDEQFF. In DNA form, the CDR3 reads TGTGCCAGCAGCAGCTACGGGGGCCAAACCAGCGATGAGCAGTTCTTC.

The rearrangement links TRBV7-8 to TRBJ1-2; D gene ambiguous. Per the germline V gene, CDR1 is SGHVS and CDR2 is FQNEAQ. V was shortened by 2 bases and J by 4 bases, with 14 bases between the two germline ends. The CDR3 sequence is 15 residues long. CDR3 DNA: TGTGCCAGCAGCTTATTCCAGGCTACCGGCTATGGCTACACCTTC. This codes for CASSLFQATGYGYTF.

This clonotype was detected many times. The rearrangement joins TRBV20-1 to TRBJ2-3, with 7 bases aligning to TRBD2. This CDR3 has 14 residues. Trimming at V came to 6 bases and at J to 0 bases, leaving 6 bases not matched to a gene. CDR1 is DFQATT, CDR2 SNEGSKA, per germline (reference sequence). The CDR3 loop is CSAKALASTDTQYF. Written as DNA, the CDR3 is TGCAGTGCCAAAGCACTAGCGAGCACAGATACGCAGTATTTT.

This clonotype has ten or more counts. The J gene is TRBJ2-3, the V gene TRBV20-1; D uncertain. This CDR3 has 14 amino acids. Looked up from germline, CDR1 is DFQATT and CDR2 is SNEGSKA (reference sequence). Trimming pared 6 bases from V and 6 bases from J, leaving 19 bases between. CDR3 bases: TGCAGTGCACCCCGGACCACGGTAGGGGATACGCAGTATTTT. Protein sequence: CSAPRTTVGDTQYF.

This clonotype was counted ten times or more. The V gene is TRBV12-3 or TRBV12-4, the J gene TRBJ2-3; D is ambiguous. The length of the CDR3 is 15 residues. V lost 2 bases and J lost 1, with 10 bases in between. CDR3 coding DNA: TGTGCCAGCAGTTTATATAGCTATGGCACAGATACGCAGTATTTT. It codes for CASSLYSYGTDTQYF.

This clonotype was recorded many times. V is TRBV5-6 and J is TRBJ2-2, with TRBD1 identical over 8 bases. The CDR3 has 16 amino acids. CDR1 SGHDT and CDR2 YYEEEE come from the germline V gene. The V and J ends lost 1 base and 1 base, in that order; junction bases with no gene match: 3. The CDR3 DNA sequence: TGTGCCAGCAGCTTGTTAGGGACAGGGAACACCGGGGAGCTGTTTTTT. Its protein product is CASSLLGTGNTGELFF.

This clonotype was seen a handful of times. The chain employs TRBV12-3 or TRBV12-4 and TRBJ2-5, with TRBD2 matching 8 bases. The V gene end was trimmed by 3 bases and the J gene end by 2 bases; junction bases not matched to a gene: 17. The CDR3 has 19 amino acids. The DNA for the CDR3 is TGTGCCAGCAGTTTTGTCCTGTGGCGGGGGGACCCTCGTCAAGAGACCCAGTACTTC. Translation: CASSFVLWRGDPRQETQYF.